The subject of this entry is one TCR beta chain. Its antigen is as yet unknown. These data are taken from a study of shared clonotypes between healthy human individuals. Study as a whole: The study used three CD4 naive, three CD4 memory, two CD8 naive and one CD8 memory plate per donor.

General study points: Some clonotypes were shared by all four sorted-subset donors, while others were not shared. The non-shared ones had lower generation probabilities than the shared ones. Sharing of clonotypes among donors was expected to vary with sequencing depth.

This CDR3 spans 15 amino acids. Between the trimmed V and J ends, which lost 0 bases and 7 bases, there was a span of 10 bases. Germline CDR1 SEHNR, CDR2 FQNEAQ (reference sequence). Clones were read by immunoSEQ multiplex PCR, and TCRdb kept only the in-frame ones, dropping some. This table has approximately 2.4 million clones, approximately 94% appearing once. All donors were healthy HIV-negative adults lacking recent acute infections or vaccinations. The source material was naive CD4+ T cells sorted from blood. The subset denotes: CD45RA+ positively selected. The TCR originated in a young man in good health. This chain links TRBV7-9 with TRBJ1-6; D might be TRBD1 (6 bases). This CDR3 reads CASSLAGTLNSPLHF. The CDR3 DNA reads as TGTGCCAGCAGCTTAGCGGGGACACTCAATTCACCCCTCCACTTT.